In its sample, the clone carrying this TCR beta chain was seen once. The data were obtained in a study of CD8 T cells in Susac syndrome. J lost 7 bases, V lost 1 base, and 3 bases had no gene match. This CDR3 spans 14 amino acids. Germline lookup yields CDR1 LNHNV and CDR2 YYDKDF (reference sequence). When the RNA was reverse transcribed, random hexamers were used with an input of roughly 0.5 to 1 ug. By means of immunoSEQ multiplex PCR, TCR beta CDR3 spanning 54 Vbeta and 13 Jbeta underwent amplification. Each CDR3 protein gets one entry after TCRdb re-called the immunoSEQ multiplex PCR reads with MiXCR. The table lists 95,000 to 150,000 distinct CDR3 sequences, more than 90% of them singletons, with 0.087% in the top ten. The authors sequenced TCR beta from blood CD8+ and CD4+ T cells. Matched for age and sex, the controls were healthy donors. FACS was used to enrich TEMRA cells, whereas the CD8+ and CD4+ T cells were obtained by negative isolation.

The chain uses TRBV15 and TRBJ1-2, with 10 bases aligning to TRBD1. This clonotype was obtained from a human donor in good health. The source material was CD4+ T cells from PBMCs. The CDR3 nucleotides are TGTGCCACCAGCAGAGGACAGGGGGCTAGTGGCTACACCTTC. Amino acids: CATSRGQGASGYTF. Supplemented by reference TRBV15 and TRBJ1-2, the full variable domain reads DAMVIQNPRYQVTQFGKPVTLSCSQTLNHNVMYWYQQKSSQAPKLLFHYYDKDFNNEADTPDNFQSRRPNTSFCFLDIRSPGLGDTAMYLCATSRGQGASGYTFGSGTRLTVV.